This entry describes one T cell receptor beta chain. V lost 5 bases, J lost 4 bases, and 2 bases stayed unmatched. The germline V gene encodes CDR1 MGHRA and CDR2 YSYEKL. There are 14 residues in the CDR3. Only in-frame clones appear in the TCRdb table, and some are missing; sequencing was by immunoSEQ multiplex PCR. This sample has about 120,000 clones, with around 85% found just once. These data are taken from a study of T cell responses to AZD1222 COVID-19 vaccine. This TCR came from an adult in good health. V is TRBV4-1 and J is TRBJ1-1; TRBD1 matches 12 bases. The sequencing used peripheral blood, collected on day 0 of AZD1222 vaccination. CDR3 loop: CASSSGQGATEAFF. The CDR3 DNA follows: TGCGCCAGCAGCTCGGGACAGGGGGCCACTGAAGCTTTCTTT.